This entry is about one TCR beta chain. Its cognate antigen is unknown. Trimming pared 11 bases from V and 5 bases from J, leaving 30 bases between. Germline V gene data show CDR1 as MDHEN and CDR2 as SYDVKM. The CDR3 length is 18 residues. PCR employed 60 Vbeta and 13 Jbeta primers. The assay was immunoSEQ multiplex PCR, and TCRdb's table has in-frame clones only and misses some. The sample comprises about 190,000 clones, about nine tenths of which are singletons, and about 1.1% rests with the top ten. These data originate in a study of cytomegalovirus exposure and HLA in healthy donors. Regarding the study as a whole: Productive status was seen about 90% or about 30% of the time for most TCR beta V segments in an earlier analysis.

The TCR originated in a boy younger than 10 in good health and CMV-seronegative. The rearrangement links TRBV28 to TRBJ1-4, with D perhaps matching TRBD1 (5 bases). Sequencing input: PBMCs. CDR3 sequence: CASLNGVWLGRQNEKLFF. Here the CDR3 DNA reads TGTGCCTCACTCAATGGGGTTTGGCTGGGGCGCCAAAATGAAAAACTGTTTTTT. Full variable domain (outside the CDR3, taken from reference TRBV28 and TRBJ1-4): DVKVTQSSRYLVKRTGEKVFLECVQDMDHENMFWYRQDPGLGLRLIYFSYDVKMKEKGDIPEGYSVSREKKERFSLILESASTNQTSMYLCASLNGVWLGRQNEKLFFGSGTQLSVL.